The T cell receptor (beta chain) described here comes from a study of Graves' ophthalmopathy and Graves' hyperthyroidism. RNA transcripts yielded amplified TCR beta CDR3 regions. Investigators did first-round RT-PCR with HTBI primers, then second-round multiplex PCR. TCRdb redid the calling of the multiplex PCR reads with MiXCR, one entry per CDR3 protein. The sample consists of more than 1,000,000 distinct CDR3 sequences, around a third of them appearing once. The table lists this clonotype with many counts. This CDR3 contains 14 residues. Germline V gives CDR1 SNHLY, CDR2 FYNNEI. Trimming cost V 4 bases and J 0 bases, with 7 bases left between them.

The chain is built from TRBV2 and TRBJ1-5; D is ambiguous. The clonotype originates from an adult man with Graves' hyperthyroidism. Sequenced: peripheral blood or thyroid tissue (not recorded which). This CDR3 is CASSVGNSNQPQHF. The CDR3 DNA reads as TGTGCCAGCAGTGTAGGCAATAGCAATCAGCCCCAGCATTTT.